This T cell receptor beta chain was captured by sequencing in a study of blood T cell repertoires in COVID-19. Study as a whole: COVID-19 samples collected from the United States, Italy and Spain covered acute and convalescent phases.

Recruits, aged roughly 18 to 100 years, lived in 20 to 30 US areas. The study assigned cohorts using participant-reported clinical history. Germline loops: CDR1 SEHNR, CDR2 FQNEAQ (reference sequence). V was clipped by 5 bases and J by 0 bases, with 13 bases between them. This CDR3 comprises 15 residues. Original methodology: Estimation of nucleated cell counts relied on the amplification of reference gene primers. The assay was immunoSEQ multiplex PCR, and TCRdb's table has in-frame clones only and misses some. From that table come the V and J calls and clone size; the DNA was used to work out D and trimming. The sample yields about 240,000 clones, around 90% seen once.

The genes are TRBV7-9 and TRBJ1-2; D is perhaps TRBD1 (5 bases). The TCR originated in a woman aged 25 to 39 with acute COVID-19. The sample consisted of PBMCs or T cells enriched from blood (not recorded which). The CDR3 reads CASSENWTPNYGYTF. In nucleotides, the CDR3 is TGTGCCAGCAGCGAGAATTGGACACCTAACTATGGCTACACCTTC.